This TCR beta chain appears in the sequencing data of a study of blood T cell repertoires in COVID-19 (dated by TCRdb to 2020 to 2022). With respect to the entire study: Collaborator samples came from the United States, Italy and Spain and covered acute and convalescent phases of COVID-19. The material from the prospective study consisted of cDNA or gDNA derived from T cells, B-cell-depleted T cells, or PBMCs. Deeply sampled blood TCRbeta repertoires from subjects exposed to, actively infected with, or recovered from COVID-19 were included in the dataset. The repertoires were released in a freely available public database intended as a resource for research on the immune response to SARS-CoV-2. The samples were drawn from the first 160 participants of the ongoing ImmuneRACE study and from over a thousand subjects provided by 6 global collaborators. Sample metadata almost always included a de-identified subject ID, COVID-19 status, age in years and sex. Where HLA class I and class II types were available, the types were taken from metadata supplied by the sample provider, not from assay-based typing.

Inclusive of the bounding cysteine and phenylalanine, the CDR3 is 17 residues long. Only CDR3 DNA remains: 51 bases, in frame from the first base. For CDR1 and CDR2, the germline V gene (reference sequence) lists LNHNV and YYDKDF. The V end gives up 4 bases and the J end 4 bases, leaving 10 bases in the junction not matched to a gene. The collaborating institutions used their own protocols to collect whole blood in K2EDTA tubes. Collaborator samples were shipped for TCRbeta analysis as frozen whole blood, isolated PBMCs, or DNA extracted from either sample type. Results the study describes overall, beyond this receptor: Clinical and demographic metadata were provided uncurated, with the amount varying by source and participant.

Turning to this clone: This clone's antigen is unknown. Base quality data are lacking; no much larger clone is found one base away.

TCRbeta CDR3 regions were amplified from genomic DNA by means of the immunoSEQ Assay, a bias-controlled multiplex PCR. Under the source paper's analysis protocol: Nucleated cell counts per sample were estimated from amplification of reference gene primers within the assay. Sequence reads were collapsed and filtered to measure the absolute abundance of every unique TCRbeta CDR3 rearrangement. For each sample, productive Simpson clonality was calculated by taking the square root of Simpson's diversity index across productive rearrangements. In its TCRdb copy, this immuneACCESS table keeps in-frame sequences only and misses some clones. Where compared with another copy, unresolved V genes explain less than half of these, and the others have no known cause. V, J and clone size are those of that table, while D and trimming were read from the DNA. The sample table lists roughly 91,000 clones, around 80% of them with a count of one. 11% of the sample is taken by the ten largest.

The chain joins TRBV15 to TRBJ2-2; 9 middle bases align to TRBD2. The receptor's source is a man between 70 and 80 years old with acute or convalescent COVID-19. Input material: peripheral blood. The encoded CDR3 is CATSTGGAGGSTGELFF. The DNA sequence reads TGTGCCACCAGCACCGGAGGAGCGGGGGGTTCCACCGGGGAGCTGTTTTTT.